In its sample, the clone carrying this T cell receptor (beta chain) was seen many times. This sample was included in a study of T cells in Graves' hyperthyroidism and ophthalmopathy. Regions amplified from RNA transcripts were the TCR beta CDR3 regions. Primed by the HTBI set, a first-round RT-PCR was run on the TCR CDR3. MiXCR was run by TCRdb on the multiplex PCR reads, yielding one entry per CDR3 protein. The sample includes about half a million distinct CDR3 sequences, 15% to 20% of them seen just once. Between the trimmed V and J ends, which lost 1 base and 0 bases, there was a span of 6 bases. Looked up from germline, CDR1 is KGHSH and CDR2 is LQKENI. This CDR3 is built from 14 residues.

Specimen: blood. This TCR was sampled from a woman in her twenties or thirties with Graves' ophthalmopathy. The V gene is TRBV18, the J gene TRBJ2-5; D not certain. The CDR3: CASSPRRNQETQYF. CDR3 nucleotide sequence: TGTGCCAGCTCACCACGACGGAACCAAGAGACCCAGTACTTC.